These 20 T cell receptor beta chains were all obtained from the same sample, sequenced in a study of PD-1 blockade in classical Hodgkin lymphoma. Relapses following autologous stem cell transplantation were seen in all patients, with brentuximab vedotin exposure varying. TCRdb's table, derived via immunoSEQ multiplex PCR, lists solely in-frame clones and lacks some. The sample contains 25,000 to 30,000 clones, approximately 87% of which appear only once. The material was peripheral blood mononuclear cells (PBMCs), obtained before the second cycle of nivolumab. These receptors all stem from a human donor with classical Hodgkin lymphoma.

The gene calls are TRBV6-5 and TRBJ2-5; no clear D gene. Germline V gene lookup returns CDR1 MNHEY and CDR2 SVGAGI. This CDR3 spans 12 amino acids. Trimming cost V 5 bases and J 4 bases, with 8 bases left between them. The CDR3 here is CASSPNAETQYF. In DNA, the CDR3 is TGTGCCAGCAGTCCCAATGCAGAGACCCAGTACTTC.

In this sample, this clone turned up once. This chain links TRBV25-1 with TRBJ2-1; TRBD1 agrees at 8 bases. CDR1 and CDR2 (germline): MGHDK, SYGVNS. The CDR3 is made up of 15 amino acids. Trimming cost V 8 bases and J 4 bases; bases outside gene matches: 10. The CDR3 coding sequence is TGTGCCAGCTCTCTACCGGGACAGGAGTACAATGAGCAGTTCTTC. Its protein product is CASSLPGQEYNEQFF.

V is TRBV7-2 and J is TRBJ2-2; D might be TRBD2 (6 bases). The CDR3 is made up of 16 amino acids. Germline V lookup: CDR1 SGHTA, CDR2 FQGNSA. The germline V and J ends were trimmed by 1 base and 0 bases, with 9 bases remaining between them. In nucleotides, the CDR3 is TGTGCCAGCAGCTTAGTTAGCGGAGCGAACACCGGGGAGCTGTTTTTT. This sequence encodes CASSLVSGANTGELFF.

The V gene is TRBV28, the J gene TRBJ2-5; 9 bases are shared with TRBD1. There are 17 residues in the CDR3. J lost 3 bases, V lost 6 bases, and 14 bases had no gene match. CDR1 and CDR2 (germline): MDHEN, SYDVKM. Here the CDR3 reads CASSSPAGTGLKETQYF. CDR3 in DNA: TGTGCCAGCAGCTCCCCCGCCGGGACAGGGCTAAAAGAGACCCAGTACTTC.

The chain joins TRBV2 to TRBJ2-5; either TRBD1 or TRBD2 may supply D (5 bases each). TRBJ2-7 matches the DNA end more closely, so the J call is doubtful. Germline V gives CDR1 SNHLY, CDR2 FYNNEI. The CDR3 is 13 residues long. CDR3: CASREDNLYEQYF. CDR3 sequence (DNA): TGTGCCAGCAGGGAGGACAACCTCTACGAGCAGTACTTC.

The V and J genes are TRBV27 and TRBJ1-1; D uncertain. V shed 8 bases and J shed 1 base, with 11 bases lying between them. Germline V gene sequence: CDR1 MNHEY, CDR2 SMNVEV (reference sequence). The CDR3 covers 13 residues. The CDR3 DNA sequence: TGTGCCAGCGGGTCGGCGGCGAACACTGAAGCTTTCTTT. Protein: CASGSAANTEAFF.

Worth noting for this clone: Other DNA variants within this sample encode the same CDR3. The chain combines TRBV5-1 with TRBJ2-5; TRBD2 agrees at 11 bases. The V gene's germline CDR1 is SGHRS and CDR2 YFSETQ. The CDR3 sequence is 15 residues long. V gave up 0 bases and J gave up 4 bases; unmatched junction bases: 2. CDR3 residues: CASSLGTSGRETQYF. The CDR3 nucleotides read TGCGCCAGCAGCTTGGGGACTAGCGGGCGAGAGACCCAGTACTTC.

On this clone itself: An end of the junction differs from the germline gene, which may be a read error. This chain connects TRBV11-2 to TRBJ2-4, with 7 nucleotides matching TRBD1. This CDR3 has 14 residues. The germline CDR1 and CDR2 sequences are SGHAT and FQNNGV. The CDR3 spells CASSLGQEGHIQYF. The CDR3 DNA is TGTGCCAGCAGTTTAGGACAGGAAGGGCACATTCAGTACTTC.

This rearrangement joins TRBV9 to TRBJ2-2, with D possibly being TRBD1 or TRBD2 (5 bases each). Per the germline V gene, CDR1 is SGDLS and CDR2 is YYNGEE. V was pared by 2 bases and J by 5 bases, with 19 bases between. The CDR3 runs 17 residues. The CDR3 spells CASSVYGHLPGTGELFF. The CDR3 DNA is TGTGCCAGCAGCGTTTACGGACATCTTCCGGGGACCGGGGAGCTGTTTTTT.

Of note for this clone: Other DNA sequences from this sample encode an identical CDR3 as well. V is TRBV20-1 and J is TRBJ2-5; D remains unclear. The CDR3 sequence is 11 residues long. With 6 bases removed from V and 2 bases from J, the gap between germline ends came to 7 bases. CDR1 is DFQATT and CDR2 is SNEGSKA in the germline V gene (reference sequence). CDR3 sequence (DNA): TGCAGTGCCGCCCCGCAAGAGACCCAGTACTTC. It specifies CSAAPQETQYF.

The chain is built from TRBV30 and TRBJ2-1, with 12 nucleotides matching TRBD2. This CDR3 spans 17 amino acids. Germline loops: CDR1 GTSNPN, CDR2 SVGIG (reference sequence). Trimming took 8 bases from V and 0 from J; bases not matched to a gene: 11. CDR3 nucleotide sequence: TGTGCCCTAAGGACTAGCGGGAATAGTTTCTCCTACAATGAGCAGTTCTTC. Protein: CALRTSGNSFSYNEQFF.

The V call is TRBV27, the J call TRBJ2-7; D is unresolved. Germline V lookup: CDR1 MNHEY, CDR2 SMNVEV (reference sequence). The germline V and J ends were trimmed by 3 bases and 3 bases, with 3 bases remaining between them. The CDR3 runs 11 residues. CDR3: CASSFRYEQYV. CDR3 nucleotide sequence: TGTGCCAGCAGTTTTCGCTACGAGCAGTACGTC.

The chain joins TRBV28 to TRBJ2-7; 8 nucleotides match TRBD2. With 6 bases clipped from V and 6 bases from J, the junction kept 10 bases outside the gene matches. Looked up from germline, CDR1 is MDHEN and CDR2 is SYDVKM. CDR3 length: 14 amino acids. The CDR3 DNA is TGTGCCAGCAGCCGGGGGGGAGAAGGGCCCGAGCAGTACGTC. Amino acids: CASSRGGEGPEQYV.

The rearrangement uses TRBV27 and TRBJ2-7, with D possibly TRBD2 on 5 matching bases. Trimming stripped 2 bases from V and 2 bases from J, with 10 bases between. This CDR3 spans 14 amino acids. The germline gives CDR1 MNHEY, CDR2 SMNVEV (reference sequence). This chain's CDR3 is CASSLLGEPYEQYF. CDR3 nucleotides: TGTGCCAGCAGTTTACTTGGGGAGCCCTACGAGCAGTACTTC.

The gene calls are TRBV4-2 and TRBJ1-2, with D maybe TRBD1 (6 bases). Germline-derived CDR1 and CDR2 are LGHNA and YNFKEQ. V was trimmed by 5 bases and J by 9 bases, leaving 19 bases between them. This CDR3 is built from 14 residues. The CDR3 region is CASSLEGGRTSYTF. The CDR3 bases are TGTGCCAGCAGCTTGGAGGGGGGGCGGACAAGCTACACCTTC.

The chain carries TRBV30 and TRBJ1-5, with no clear D. The ends were cut back, 1 base at V and 11 bases at J, with 12 bases in the middle. CDR1 GTSNPN and CDR2 SVGIG come from the germline V gene (reference sequence). The CDR3 length is 12 residues. The chain's CDR3 is CAWSGPREAQHF. CDR3 nucleotide sequence: TGTGCCTGGAGTGGACCGCGAGAAGCCCAGCATTTT.

The chain recombines TRBV5-4 with TRBJ1-4; D might be TRBD1 (6 bases). This CDR3 has 15 amino acids. Germline V lookup: CDR1 SGHNT, CDR2 YYREEE (reference sequence). V lost 0 bases and J 3 bases, leaving 9 bases between the germline ends. The CDR3 DNA reads as TGTGCCAGCAGCTTGGTAGGGGGACCTAATGAAAAACTGTTTTTT. Amino acid sequence: CASSLVGGPNEKLFF.

The V call is TRBV7-8, the J call TRBJ2-3; TRBD1 agrees at 9 bases. CDR1 and CDR2 (germline): SGHVS, FQNEAQ. The CDR3 spans 15 residues. V trimming: 4 bases; J trimming: 2 bases; junction bases outside the gene matches: 4. The CDR3, as DNA: TGTGCCAGCAGCTACCGGGACAGGGACACAGATACGCAGTATTTT. This sequence encodes CASSYRDRDTDTQYF.

The CDR3 region is CASSLGGGIGYGYTF. The CDR3 DNA sequence: TGTGCCAGCAGCTTGGGAGGTGGTATCGGCTATGGCTACACCTTC. The chain combines TRBV5-6 with TRBJ1-2; D unclear. Trimming stripped 0 bases from V and 4 bases from J, with 13 bases between. CDR3 length equals 15 residues. Germline CDR1 SGHDT, CDR2 YYEEEE.

CDR3 residues: CASNPGPEDYGYTF. CDR3 bases: TGCGCCAGCAACCCCGGGCCGGAAGACTATGGCTACACCTTC. The gene calls are TRBV4-3 and TRBJ1-2; D call uncertain. Germline V gives CDR1 LGHNA, CDR2 YSLEER. The CDR3 totals 14 residues. V was cut by 7 bases and J by 3 bases, with 15 bases left in between.